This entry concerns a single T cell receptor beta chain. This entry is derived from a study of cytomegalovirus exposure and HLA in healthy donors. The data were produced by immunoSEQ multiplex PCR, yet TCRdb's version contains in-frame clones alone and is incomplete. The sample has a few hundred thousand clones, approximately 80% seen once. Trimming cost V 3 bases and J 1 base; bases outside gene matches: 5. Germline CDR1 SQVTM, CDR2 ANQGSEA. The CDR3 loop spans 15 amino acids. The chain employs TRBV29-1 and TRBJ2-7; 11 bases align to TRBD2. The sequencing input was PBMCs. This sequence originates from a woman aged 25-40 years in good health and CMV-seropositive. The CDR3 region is CSVETSGAKSYEQYF. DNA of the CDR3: TGCAGCGTTGAGACTAGCGGGGCAAAGTCCTACGAGCAGTACTTC.